The sequence of this T cell receptor beta chain was determined in a study of molecular identifiers for immune sequencing clone quantification. Across the whole study: Five aliquots were made in replicates from the RNA of around 18,000 or 91,000 naive CD8 cells, and four were sequenced.

Regarding the study as a whole: Among 930,000 or so naive cells, as was reported, spiked Jurkat TCR RNA from one cell was detectable.

The table lists this clonotype with many counts. The antigen is unknown. Sorting isolated naive CD8 T cells as CD8+CD4-CCR7+CD45RA+ events. Using its own MiXCR run on the PCR reads, TCRdb lists one record per CDR3 protein. In the table there are approximately 320,000 distinct CDR3 sequences, roughly a quarter of which are singletons. The CDR3 length is 13 residues. CDR1 is SGHTA, CDR2 FQGNSA, per germline. V was clipped by 5 bases and J by 6 bases; unmatched bases: 5. The chain carries TRBV7-2 and TRBJ2-7, with 9 bases aligning to TRBD1. Sequenced sample: naive CD8+ T cells from blood, with Jurkat cell RNA spiked in. Subset defined: FACS-sorted CD8+CD4-CCR7+CD45RA+ naive T cells. The source of this sequence is a human donor in good health. Some libraries in this study had Jurkat cell RNA spiked in. DNA of the CDR3: TGTGCCAGCAGCCGGACAGGGGCCCCCGAGCAGTACTTC. Protein sequence: CASSRTGAPEQYF.